Listed below are T cell receptor beta chains from one sample, sequenced in a study of T cells in Graves' hyperthyroidism and ophthalmopathy. MiXCR, applied by TCRdb to the multiplex PCR reads, yields one record per CDR3 protein. The sample records about 350,000 distinct CDR3 sequences, around 18% being singletons. The material sequenced was blood. The receptors come from a woman between 40 and 50 years old with Graves' ophthalmopathy. CDR3s include the opening cysteine and the closing phenylalanine or tryptophan. The D gene is left open where the match is weak. Not all rows give a size; the values are once, few, many and, for expanded clones, a class.

D gene: NA; clone size: many; J gene: TRBJ2-2; V gene: TRBV7-2; CDR3 protein: CASSSQRVAGELFF; CDR3 DNA: TGTGCCAGCAGCTCCCAGCGGGTCGCCGGGGAGCTGTTTTTT
D gene: TRBD2; clone size: NA; J gene: TRBJ2-5; V gene: TRBV25-1; CDR3 protein: CASSPLAGDVETQYF; CDR3 DNA: TGTGCCAGCAGTCCCCTAGCGGGAGATGTCGAGACCCAGTACTTC
D gene: NA; clone size: many; J gene: TRBJ2-7; V gene: TRBV11-2; CDR3 protein: CASSLGPQVIYEQYF; CDR3 DNA: TGTGCCAGCAGCTTAGGACCCCAAGTTATCTACGAGCAGTACTTC
D gene: NA; clone size: many; J gene: TRBJ1-5; V gene: TRBV6-2/TRBV6-3; CDR3 protein: CATYDTQGFSNQPQHF; CDR3 DNA: TGTGCCACCTACGACACCCAGGGATTCAGCAATCAGCCCCAGCATTTT
D gene: NA; clone size: many; J gene: TRBJ2-2; V gene: TRBV5-1; CDR3 protein: CASSLVESPNTGELFF; CDR3 DNA: TGCGCCAGCAGCTTGGTGGAGTCTCCGAACACCGGGGAGCTGTTTTTT
D gene: TRBD2; clone size: many; J gene: TRBJ2-2; V gene: TRBV20-1; CDR3 protein: CSARDLAGGDTGELFF; CDR3 DNA: TGCAGTGCTAGAGACCTAGCGGGAGGGGACACCGGGGAGCTGTTTTTT
D gene: TRBD1; clone size: many; J gene: TRBJ2-7; V gene: TRBV10-3; CDR3 protein: CAISDSRDRGPYEQYF; CDR3 DNA: TGTGCCATCAGTGATTCCCGGGACAGGGGGCCCTACGAGCAGTACTTC
D gene: TRBD2; clone size: many; J gene: TRBJ2-5; V gene: TRBV6-5; CDR3 protein: CASSNPAGGETQYF; CDR3 DNA: TGTGCCAGCAGTAACCCAGCGGGAGGAGAGACCCAGTACTTC
D gene: TRBD2; clone size: many; J gene: TRBJ2-2; V gene: TRBV6-5; CDR3 protein: CASAGGLAGGDQNTGELFF; CDR3 DNA: TGTGCCAGTGCAGGGGGGCTCGCGGGAGGGGACCAAAACACCGGGGAGCTGTTTTTT
D gene: NA; clone size: few; J gene: TRBJ1-6; V gene: TRBV5-1; CDR3 protein: CASSLDRSALHF; CDR3 DNA: TGCGCCAGCAGCTTGGACCGGTCAGCCCTCCACTTT
D gene: TRBD2; clone size: many; J gene: TRBJ2-7; V gene: TRBV29-1; CDR3 protein: CSARRTSGSYEQYF; CDR3 DNA: TGCAGCGCACGCAGGACTAGCGGGAGCTACGAGCAGTACTTC
D gene: NA; clone size: NA; J gene: TRBJ2-5; V gene: TRBV15; CDR3 protein: CATSVRGGGETQYF; CDR3 DNA: TGTGCCACCAGCGTACGGGGTGGAGGGGAGACCCAGTACTTC
D gene: NA; clone size: NA; J gene: TRBJ2-7; V gene: TRBV5-1; CDR3 protein: CASSSEGRKQYF; CDR3 DNA: TGCGCCAGCAGTTCTGAAGGACGAAAGCAGTACTTC
D gene: TRBD1; clone size: few; J gene: TRBJ1-1; V gene: TRBV20-1; CDR3 protein: CSANRGGNEAFF; CDR3 DNA: TGCAGTGCTAACAGGGGTGGGAATGAAGCTTTCTTT
D gene: TRBD2; clone size: many; J gene: TRBJ2-7; V gene: TRBV7-9; CDR3 protein: CASSPGLAVYEQYF; CDR3 DNA: TGTGCCAGCAGCCCGGGACTAGCGGTTTACGAGCAGTACTTC
D gene: TRBD1; clone size: many; J gene: TRBJ2-7; V gene: TRBV28; CDR3 protein: CASSSGGQGFSYEQYF; CDR3 DNA: TGTGCCAGCAGCTCAGGGGGACAGGGGTTCTCCTACGAGCAGTACTTC
D gene: TRBD1; clone size: many; J gene: TRBJ2-5; V gene: TRBV4-1; CDR3 protein: CASSLGTETQETQYF; CDR3 DNA: TGCGCCAGCAGCCTCGGGACAGAGACCCAAGAGACCCAGTACTTC
D gene: NA; clone size: many; J gene: TRBJ2-7; V gene: TRBV12-3/TRBV12-4; CDR3 protein: CASSPRTGSSYEQYF; CDR3 DNA: TGTGCCAGCAGTCCCCGGACGGGGAGCTCCTACGAGCAGTACTTC